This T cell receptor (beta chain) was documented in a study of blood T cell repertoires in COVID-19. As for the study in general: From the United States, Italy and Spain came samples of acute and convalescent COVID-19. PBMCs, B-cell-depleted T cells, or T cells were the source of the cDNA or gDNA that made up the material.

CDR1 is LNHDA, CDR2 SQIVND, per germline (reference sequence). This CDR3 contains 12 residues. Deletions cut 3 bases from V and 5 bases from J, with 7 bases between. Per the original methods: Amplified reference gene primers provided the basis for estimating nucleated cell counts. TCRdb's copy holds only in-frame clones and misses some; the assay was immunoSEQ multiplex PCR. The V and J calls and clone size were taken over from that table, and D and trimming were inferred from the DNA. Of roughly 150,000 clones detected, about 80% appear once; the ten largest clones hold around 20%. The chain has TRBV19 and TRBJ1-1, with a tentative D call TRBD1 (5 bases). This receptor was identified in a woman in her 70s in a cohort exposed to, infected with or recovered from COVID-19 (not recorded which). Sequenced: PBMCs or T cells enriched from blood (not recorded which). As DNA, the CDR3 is TGTGCCAGTAGTATTCGGGGGACTGAAGCTTTCTTT. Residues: CASSIRGTEAFF.